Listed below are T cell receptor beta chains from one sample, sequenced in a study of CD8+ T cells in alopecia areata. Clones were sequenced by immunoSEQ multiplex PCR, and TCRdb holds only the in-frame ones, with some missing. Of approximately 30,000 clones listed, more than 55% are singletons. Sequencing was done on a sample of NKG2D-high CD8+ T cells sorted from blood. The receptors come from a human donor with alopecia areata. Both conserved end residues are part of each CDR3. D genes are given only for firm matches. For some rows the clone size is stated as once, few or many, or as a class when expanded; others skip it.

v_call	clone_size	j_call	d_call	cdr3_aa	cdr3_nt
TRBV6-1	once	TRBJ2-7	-	CASTASGYEQYF	TGTGCCAGCACGGCTTCAGGCTACGAGCAGTACTTC
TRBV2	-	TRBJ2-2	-	CASSERRAANTGELFF	TGTGCCAGCAGTGAACGGAGGGCGGCGAACACCGGGGAGCTGTTTTTT
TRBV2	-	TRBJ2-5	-	CASSDYTGYQETQYF	TGTGCCAGCAGCGACTACACAGGGTACCAAGAGACCCAGTACTTC
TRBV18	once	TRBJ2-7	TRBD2	CASSPPTTSSEQYF	TGTGCCAGCTCACCACCGACGACTAGCTCCGAGCAGTACTTC
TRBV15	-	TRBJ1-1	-	CATSSWDTEAFF	TGTGCCACCAGCAGTTGGGACACTGAAGCTTTCTTT
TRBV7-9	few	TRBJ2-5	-	CASRGPFQETQYF	TGTGCCAGCAGGGGACCATTCCAAGAGACCCAGTACTTC
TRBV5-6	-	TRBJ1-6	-	CASSSPTRRSTDSPLHF	TGTGCCAGCAGCTCACCAACCCGACGGAGTACCGATTCACCCCTCCACTTT
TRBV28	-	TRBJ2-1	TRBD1	CASSTGTGPYNEQFF	TGTGCCAGCAGCACCGGGACAGGACCCTACAATGAGCAGTTCTTC
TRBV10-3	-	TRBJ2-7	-	CAIADRIYEQYF	TGTGCCATCGCTGACAGGATCTACGAGCAGTACTTC
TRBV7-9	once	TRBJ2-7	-	CASSYLVEQYF	TGTGCCAGCAGCTATCTAGTAGAGCAGTACTTC